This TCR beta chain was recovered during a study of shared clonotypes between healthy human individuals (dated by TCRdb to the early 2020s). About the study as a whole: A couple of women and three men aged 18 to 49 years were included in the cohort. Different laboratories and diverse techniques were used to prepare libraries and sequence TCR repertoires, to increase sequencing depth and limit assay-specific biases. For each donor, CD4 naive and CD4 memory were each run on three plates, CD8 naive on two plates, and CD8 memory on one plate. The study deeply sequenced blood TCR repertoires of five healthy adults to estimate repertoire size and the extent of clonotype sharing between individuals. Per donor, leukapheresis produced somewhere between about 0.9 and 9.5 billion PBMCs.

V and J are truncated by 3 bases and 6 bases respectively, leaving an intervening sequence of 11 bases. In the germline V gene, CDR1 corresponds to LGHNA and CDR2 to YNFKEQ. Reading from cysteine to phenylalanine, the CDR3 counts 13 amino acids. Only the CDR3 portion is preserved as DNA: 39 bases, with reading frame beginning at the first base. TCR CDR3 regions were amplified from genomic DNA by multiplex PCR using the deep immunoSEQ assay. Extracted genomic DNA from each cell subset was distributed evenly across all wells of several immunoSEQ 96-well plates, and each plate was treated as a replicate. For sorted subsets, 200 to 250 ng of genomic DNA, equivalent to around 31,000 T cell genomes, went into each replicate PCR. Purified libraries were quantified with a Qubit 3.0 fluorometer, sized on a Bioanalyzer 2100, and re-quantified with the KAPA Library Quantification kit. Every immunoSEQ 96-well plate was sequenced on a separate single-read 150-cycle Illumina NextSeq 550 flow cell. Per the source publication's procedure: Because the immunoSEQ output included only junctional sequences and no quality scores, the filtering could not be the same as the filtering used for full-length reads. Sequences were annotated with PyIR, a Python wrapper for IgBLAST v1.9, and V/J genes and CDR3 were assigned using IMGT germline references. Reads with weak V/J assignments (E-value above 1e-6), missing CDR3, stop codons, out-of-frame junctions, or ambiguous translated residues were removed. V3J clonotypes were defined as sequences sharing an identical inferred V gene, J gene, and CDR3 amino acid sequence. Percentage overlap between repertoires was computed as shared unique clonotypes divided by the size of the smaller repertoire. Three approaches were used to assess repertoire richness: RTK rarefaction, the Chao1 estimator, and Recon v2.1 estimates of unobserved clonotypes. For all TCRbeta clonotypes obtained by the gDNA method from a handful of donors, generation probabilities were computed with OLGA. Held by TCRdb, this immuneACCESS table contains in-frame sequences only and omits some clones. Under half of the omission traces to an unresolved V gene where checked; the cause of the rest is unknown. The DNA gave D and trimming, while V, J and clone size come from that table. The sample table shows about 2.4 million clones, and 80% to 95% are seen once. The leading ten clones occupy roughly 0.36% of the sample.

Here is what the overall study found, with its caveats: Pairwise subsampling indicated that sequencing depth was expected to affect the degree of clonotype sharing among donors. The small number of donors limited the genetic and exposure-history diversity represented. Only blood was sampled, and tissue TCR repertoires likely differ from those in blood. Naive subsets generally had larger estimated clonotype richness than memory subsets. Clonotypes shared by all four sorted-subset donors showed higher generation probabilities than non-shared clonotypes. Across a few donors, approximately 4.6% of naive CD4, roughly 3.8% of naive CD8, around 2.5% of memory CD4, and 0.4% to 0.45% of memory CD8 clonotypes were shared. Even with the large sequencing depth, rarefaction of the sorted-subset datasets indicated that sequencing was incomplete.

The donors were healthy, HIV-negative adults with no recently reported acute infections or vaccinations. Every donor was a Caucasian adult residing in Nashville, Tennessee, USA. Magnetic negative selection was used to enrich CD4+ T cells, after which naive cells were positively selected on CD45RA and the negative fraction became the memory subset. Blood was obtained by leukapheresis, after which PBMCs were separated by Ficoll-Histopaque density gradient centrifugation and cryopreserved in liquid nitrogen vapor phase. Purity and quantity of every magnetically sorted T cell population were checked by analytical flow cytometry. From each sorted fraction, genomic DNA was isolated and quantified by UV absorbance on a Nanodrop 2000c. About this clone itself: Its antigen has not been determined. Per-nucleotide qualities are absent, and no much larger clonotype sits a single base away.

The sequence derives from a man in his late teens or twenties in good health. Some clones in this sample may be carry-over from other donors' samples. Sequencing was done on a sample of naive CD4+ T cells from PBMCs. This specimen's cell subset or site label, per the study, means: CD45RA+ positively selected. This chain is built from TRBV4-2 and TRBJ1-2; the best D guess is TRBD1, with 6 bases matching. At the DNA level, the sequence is TGTGCCAGCAGCCAGAAGGCAGGGGATGGCTACACCTTC. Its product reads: CASSQKAGDGYTF.